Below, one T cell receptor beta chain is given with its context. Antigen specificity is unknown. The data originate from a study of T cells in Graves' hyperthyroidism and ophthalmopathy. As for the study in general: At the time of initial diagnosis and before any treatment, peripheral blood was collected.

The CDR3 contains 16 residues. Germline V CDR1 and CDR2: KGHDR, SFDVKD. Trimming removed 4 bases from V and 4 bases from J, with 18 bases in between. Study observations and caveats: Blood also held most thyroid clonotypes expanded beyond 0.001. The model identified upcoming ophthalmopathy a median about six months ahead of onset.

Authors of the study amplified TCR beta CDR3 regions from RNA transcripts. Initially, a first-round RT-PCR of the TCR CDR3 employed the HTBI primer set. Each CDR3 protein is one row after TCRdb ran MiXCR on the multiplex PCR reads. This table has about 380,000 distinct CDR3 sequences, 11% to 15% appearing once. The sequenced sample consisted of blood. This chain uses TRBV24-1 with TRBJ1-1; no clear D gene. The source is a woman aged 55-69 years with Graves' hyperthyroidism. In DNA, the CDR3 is TGTGCCACCAGTGAAGAAGTTGGGGAGTGTAGCACTGAAGCTTTCTTT. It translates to CATSEEVGECSTEAFF.